The present entry profiles one TCR beta chain with its context. This record comes from a study of blood T cell repertoires in COVID-19. Study details: From the United States, Italy and Spain came samples of acute and convalescent COVID-19. T cells, B-cell-depleted T cells, or PBMCs provided the cDNA or gDNA that served as material.

Germline V gives CDR1 ENHRY, CDR2 SYGVKD. V lost 10 bases and J 6 bases, leaving 19 bases between the germline ends. The CDR3 spans 14 residues. In the original workflow: Estimation of nucleated cell counts was performed using reference gene primer amplification. Method: immunoSEQ multiplex PCR; TCRdb's copy keeps in-frame clones and lacks some. Clone size and the V and J calls come from that table; the DNA yielded D and trimming. The data hold 220,000 or so clones, with approximately 81% observed a single time. Sequencing was performed on peripheral blood. The genes are TRBV10-3 and TRBJ1-5; D not certain. The receptor's source is a woman aged 80 or over with acute or convalescent COVID-19. The CDR3 region has the DNA TGTGCCACAACCCGGGAGGGCGGTTTTCAGCCCCAGCATTTT. Translating gives CATTREGGFQPQHF.